The 4 T cell receptor beta chains in this list originate from one sample, sequenced in a study of spatial heterogeneity in lung cancer. The sample's time point: sample taken at primary tumor resection. General study points: Tumor mutation counts were tracked by expanded intratumoral alpha and beta TCR counts.

One entry per CDR3 protein results from TCRdb running MiXCR on the 5' RACE reads. The sample carries roughly 19,000 distinct CDR3 sequences, around a sixth recorded once. These receptors are not linked to any known antigen. The sample in question was lung tumor tissue, obtained at surgery. The receptors here all came from a female donor with early-stage non-small cell lung cancer.

This clonotype was counted ten times or more. The rearrangement uses TRBV9 and TRBJ2-5; D gene uncertain. The V gene lost 0 bases and the J gene lost 5 bases, with 5 bases spanning the gap. Per the germline V gene, CDR1 is SGDLS and CDR2 is YYNGEE. The CDR3 consists of 12 residues. The CDR3 region is CASSVDGETQYF. CDR3 nucleotide sequence: TGTGCCAGCAGCGTAGACGGGGAGACCCAGTACTTC.

The chain employs TRBV6-1 and TRBJ2-3, with D perhaps TRBD1 or TRBD2 (5 bases each). The V end was cut by 1 base, the J end by 7 bases, with 15 bases between. Germline V gene lookup returns CDR1 MNHNS and CDR2 SASEGT. The CDR3 is 15 residues long. The CDR3 bases are TGTGCCAGCAGTGAAGGTCTTTTTTCGGGACATACGCAGTATTTT. Its translation: CASSEGLFSGHTQYF.

This clonotype was picked up many times. The V gene is TRBV9, the J gene TRBJ2-3, with 13 positions matching TRBD2. CDR1 and CDR2 (germline): SGDLS, YYNGEE. V was clipped by 3 bases and J by 6 bases; unmatched bases: 7. This CDR3 region has 16 residues. CDR3 sequence: CASSARTSGSQDTQYF. The CDR3 DNA reads TGTGCCAGCAGCGCCCGGACTAGCGGGAGTCAGGATACGCAGTATTTT. Full variable domain (missing parts from reference TRBV9 and TRBJ2-3): DSGVTQTPKHLITATGQRVTLRCSPRSGDLSVYWYQQSLDQGLQFLIQYYNGEERAKGNILERFSAQQFPDLHSELNLSSLELGDSALYFCASSARTSGSQDTQYFGPGTRLTVL.

This sequence joins TRBV28 and TRBJ2-1, with D possibly being TRBD1 or TRBD2 (5 bases each). The CDR3 spans 16 residues. CDR1 and CDR2 from the germline V gene are MDHEN and SYDVKM. The V end was cut by 10 bases, the J end by 1 base, with 20 bases between. The CDR3 reads CAITTSGTLSYNEQFF. In DNA form, the CDR3 reads TGTGCCATCACTACATCCGGGACGTTATCCTACAATGAGCAGTTCTTC. The whole variable domain, remainder taken from reference TRBV28 and TRBJ2-1, is DVKVTQSSRYLVKRTGEKVFLECVQDMDHENMFWYRQDPGLGLRLIYFSYDVKMKEKGDIPEGYSVSREKKERFSLILESASTNQTSMYLCAITTSGTLSYNEQFFGPGTRLTVL.